This T cell receptor (beta chain) comes out of a study of blood T cell repertoires in COVID-19. Background on the study: COVID-19 samples from acute and convalescent phases originated in the United States, Italy and Spain. The cDNA or gDNA used as material had been derived from T cells, B-cell-depleted T cells, or PBMCs.

Generated by immunoSEQ multiplex PCR, the TCRdb table keeps only in-frame clones and is missing some. The data show 650,000 to 800,000 clones, 85% to 90% seen once. V trimming: 5 bases; J trimming: 5 bases; junction bases outside the gene matches: 7. Looked up from germline, CDR1 is SGHTA and CDR2 is FQGTGA. The CDR3 is made up of 15 amino acids. This rearrangement joins TRBV7-3 to TRBJ2-5; 11 bases align to TRBD2. The TCR sequence derives from a woman between 18 and 29 years old with acute or convalescent COVID-19. The sequencing sample was made of peripheral blood. CDR3 bases: TGTGCCAGCAGCATAGCGGGGGGGCCTCAGGAGACCCAGTACTTC. It specifies CASSIAGGPQETQYF.